Below, 10 T cell receptor beta chains from the same sample are listed, as sequenced in a study of cytomegalovirus exposure and HLA in healthy donors. With 60 Vbeta and 13 Jbeta primers, the PCR was carried out. Libraries were prepared by immunoSEQ multiplex PCR; TCRdb keeps only in-frame clonotypes and omits some of them. The data show approximately 60,000 clones, around 85% seen once. Input material: PBMCs. These receptor sequences come from a man aged 35-49 years in good health and CMV-seronegative.

DNA for the CDR3: TGTGCCAGCCGAAGGGACAGCGGCCTCACTGGGGCCAACGTCCTGACTTTC. Translation gives CASRRDSGLTGANVLTF. This sequence joins TRBV7-3 and TRBJ2-6; 7 bases map to TRBD1. Per the germline V gene, CDR1 is SGHTA and CDR2 is FQGTGA. The CDR3 spans 17 residues. V gave up 8 bases and J gave up 2 bases; unmatched junction bases: 12.

This chain joins TRBV7-9 and TRBJ1-1; D may be TRBD1 (6 bases). Trimming pared 5 bases from V and 2 bases from J, leaving 12 bases between. Germline V lookup: CDR1 SEHNR, CDR2 FQNEAQ (reference sequence). This CDR3 spans 14 amino acids. The DNA of the CDR3 is TGTGCCAGCAGCCCGACAGGCCATAACACTGAAGCTTTCTTT. It codes for CASSPTGHNTEAFF. The complete variable domain, with remaining parts taken from reference TRBV7-9 and TRBJ1-1, reads DTGVSQNPRHKITKRGQNVTFRCDPISEHNRLYWYRQTLGQGPEFLTYFQNEAQLEKSRLLSDRFSAERPKGSFSTLEIQRTEQGDSAMYLCASSPTGHNTEAFFGQGTRLTVV.

This clone was seen once. This rearrangement joins TRBV11-3 to TRBJ1-2, with D possibly matching TRBD1 (5 bases). Trimming removed 1 base from V and 2 bases from J, with 8 bases in between. The CDR3 loop spans 14 amino acids. CDR1 SGHNT and CDR2 YENEEA come from the germline V gene. The CDR3 is CASSLVSGNYGYTF. Written as DNA, the CDR3 is TGTGCCAGCAGCTTAGTATCAGGGAACTATGGCTACACCTTC. The full variable domain, in which reference TRBV11-3 and TRBJ1-2 provide the parts outside the CDR3, is EAGVVQSPRYKIIEKKQPVAFWCNPISGHNTLYWYLQNLGQGPELLIRYENEEAVDDSQLPKDRFSAERLKGVDSTLKIQPAELGDSAVYLCASSLVSGNYGYTFGSGTRLTVV.

This rearrangement joins TRBV4-3 to TRBJ2-7; D not certain. Germline V gene data show CDR1 as LGHNA and CDR2 as YSLEER. V was cut by 0 bases and J by 2 bases, with 8 bases left in between. CDR3 length: 14 residues. DNA for the CDR3: TGCGCCAGCAGCCAAGACGCAGCGACCTACGAGCAGTACTTC. It specifies CASSQDAATYEQYF.

This clone has more than one count but fewer than ten. The chain carries TRBV4-3 and TRBJ2-6, with D possibly TRBD1 on 6 matching bases. The germline gives CDR1 LGHNA, CDR2 YSLEER. The V end was cut by 1 base, the J end by 1 base, with 8 bases between. The length of the CDR3 is 16 residues. The CDR3 DNA sequence: TGCGCCAGCAGCCAAGGAACAGGGTCTGGGGCCAACGTCCTGACTTTC. Amino acid sequence: CASSQGTGSGANVLTF.

In DNA, the CDR3 is TGTGCCGTTAGGGGGAGCTCCTACAATGAGCAGTTCTTC. Amino acids: CAVRGSSYNEQFF. The V call is TRBV28, the J call TRBJ2-1, with D perhaps TRBD1 (6 bases). The CDR3 consists of 13 residues. The V gene's germline CDR1 is MDHEN and CDR2 SYDVKM. The V end was cut by 11 bases, the J end by 0 bases, with 11 bases between.

The rearrangement uses TRBV30 and TRBJ1-2; 7 positions agree with TRBD1. CDR3 length: 14 amino acids. V was pared by 3 bases and J by 7 bases, with 11 bases of the junction left unmatched. Germline CDR1 is GTSNPN and CDR2 is SVGIG (reference sequence). The CDR3 is CAWRVQGGAFGYTF. CDR3 in DNA: TGTGCCTGGAGAGTACAAGGGGGCGCTTTTGGCTACACCTTC.

This clone has only one observation. This rearrangement joins TRBV27 to TRBJ1-1; no firm D call. Germline V gene data show CDR1 as MNHEY and CDR2 as SMNVEV (reference sequence). Trimming left V 3 bases short and J 1 base short, with 9 bases between. CDR3 length equals 14 residues. CDR3 amino acids: CASSFQRGNTEAFF. CDR3 sequence (DNA): TGTGCCAGCAGTTTCCAACGGGGGAACACTGAAGCTTTCTTT.

The rearrangement links TRBV5-1 to TRBJ1-4; 8 nucleotides agree with TRBD1. The CDR3 has 16 residues. Germline V lookup: CDR1 SGHRS, CDR2 YFSETQ. With V trimmed by 4 bases and J by 3 bases, 8 bases remained unmatched. CDR3: CASSIQDRAANEKLFF. In DNA, the CDR3 is TGCGCCAGCAGCATACAGGACAGGGCGGCTAATGAAAAACTGTTTTTT.

In regard to this clone: Within the sample, other DNA sequences also encode this same CDR3. The chain uses TRBV5-4 and TRBJ1-6, with D maybe TRBD1 (5 bases). Looked up from germline, CDR1 is SGHNT and CDR2 is YYREEE (reference sequence). The V end was cut by 0 bases, the J end by 7 bases, with 8 bases between. The CDR3 contains 14 residues. The CDR3 nucleotides are TGTGCCAGCAGCTTGGGGCAGGGAAATTCACCCCTCCACTTT. This encodes CASSLGQGNSPLHF.